The T cell receptor beta chain under discussion was sequenced for a study of monozygotic twins with cystic fibrosis. The CDR3 totals 14 residues. Germline V gene sequence: CDR1 SGHNT, CDR2 YYREEE (reference sequence). V shed 0 bases and J shed 5 bases, with 12 bases lying between them. The table came from immunoSEQ multiplex PCR; TCRdb's copy has only in-frame clones and leaves some out. The sample lists roughly 13,000 clones, 85% to 95% occurring once. This clonotype originated in a girl aged 2-10 years with cystic fibrosis. J is TRBJ2-7 and V is TRBV5-4; weak D call: TRBD2 (5 bases). The sequenced sample consisted of blood. CDR3 nucleotide sequence: TGTGCCAGCAGCTTGGGACTACGATCCCACGAGCAGTACTTC. As protein: CASSLGLRSHEQYF.